Listed here are 29 T cell receptor beta chains from one sample, sequenced in a study of blood T cell repertoires in COVID-19. Only in-frame clones appear in the TCRdb table, and some are missing; sequencing was by immunoSEQ multiplex PCR. The sample includes about 430,000 clones, 85% to 90% of them seen just once. The specimen was peripheral blood. These receptors all come from a young man with COVID-19, enrolled during active disease.

The rearrangement uses TRBV4-1 and TRBJ2-7, with 9 bases matching TRBD1. The germline gives CDR1 MGHRA, CDR2 YSYEKL. V was pared by 2 bases and J by 6 bases, with 5 bases of the junction left unmatched. The CDR3 consists of 14 residues. The DNA for the CDR3 is TGCGCCAGCAGCCAATCATGGACAGGGGTCGAGCAGTACTTC. Its translation: CASSQSWTGVEQYF.

This chain connects TRBV7-9 to TRBJ2-7, with TRBD2 identical over 8 bases. Germline V gene data show CDR1 as SEHNR and CDR2 as FQNEAQ (reference sequence). The CDR3 runs to 13 residues. V shed 4 bases and J 7 bases; nucleotides not matched to a gene: 6. CDR3 amino acids: CASSSGLALEQYF. The CDR3 nucleotides are TGTGCCAGCAGCTCAGGACTAGCATTAGAGCAGTACTTC.

The chain carries TRBV7-6 and TRBJ2-7, with 9 bases matching TRBD2. After removal of 1 base from V and 4 bases from J, the junction contained 8 bases not matched to a gene. This CDR3 has 16 residues. Germline V gene lookup returns CDR1 SGHVS and CDR2 FNYEAQ. The CDR3 region is CASSLEARGGAYEQYF. The CDR3 DNA reads as TGTGCCAGCAGCTTAGAGGCTCGCGGGGGGGCTTACGAGCAGTACTTC.

DNA for the CDR3: TGTGCCAGTACAACCTCAATCCCCTCAGGGGTTGGCGGCTACACCTTC. Translating it yields CASTTSIPSGVGGYTF. The chain is built from TRBV19 and TRBJ1-2; D perhaps matches TRBD1 (6 bases). Trimming shortened V by 7 bases and J by 8 bases, and 26 bases separated the two germline ends. Germline-derived CDR1 and CDR2 are LNHDA and SQIVND (reference sequence). The CDR3 extends over 16 amino acids.

The chain links TRBV29-1 to TRBJ2-4; a possible D gene is TRBD2 (5 bases). From germline, CDR1 is SQVTM and CDR2 ANQGSEA. V lost 0 bases, J lost 6 bases, and 9 bases lay in between. The CDR3 contains 13 residues. CDR3 DNA: TGCAGCGTTGAAGATAGGCTAGCAAACATTCAGTACTTC. Its translation: CSVEDRLANIQYF.

This chain connects TRBV27 to TRBJ1-6, with TRBD1 as a possible D gene (6 bases). CDR3 size: 21 residues. V dropped 2 bases and J dropped 0 bases, with 23 bases sitting between them. Germline CDR1 reads MNHEY; CDR2 reads SMNVEV (reference sequence). The CDR3, as DNA: TGTGCCAGCAGTTTAGGGGGCAGCTACGGGGATGGGAGCTCCTATAATTCACCCCTCCACTTT. Its translation: CASSLGGSYGDGSSYNSPLHF.

This chain joins TRBV29-1 and TRBJ1-5, with D perhaps matching TRBD1 (6 bases). Per germline, CDR1 SQVTM and CDR2 ANQGSEA. Trimming removed 6 bases at V and 6 bases at J, with 15 bases between. This CDR3 is 13 amino acids long. For the CDR3, the DNA is TGCAGCGTGACACAGGGATGGAGTCAGCCCCAGCATTTT. The encoded protein is CSVTQGWSQPQHF.

The V and J genes are TRBV21-1 and TRBJ2-4; TRBD1, as called in the table, went unchecked against the DNA. TRBV21-1 is tagged as a pseudogene. CDR3 length equals 12 residues. CDR3 residues: CASSNYRGWKYF. The CDR3 DNA reads TGTGCCAGCAGCAACTACAGGGGTTGGAAGTACTTC.

The chain combines TRBV7-9 with TRBJ2-3; D is unclear. V dropped 5 bases and J dropped 0 bases, with 6 bases sitting between them. The germline CDR1 and CDR2 sequences are SEHNR and FQNEAQ (reference sequence). The CDR3 spans 13 residues. This CDR3 is CASSPGSTDTQYF. In DNA, the CDR3 is TGTGCCAGCAGCCCCGGGAGCACAGATACGCAGTATTTT. The variable domain in full, completed from reference TRBV7-9 and TRBJ2-3, reads DTGVSQNPRHKITKRGQNVTFRCDPISEHNRLYWYRQTLGQGPEFLTYFQNEAQLEKSRLLSDRFSAERPKGSFSTLEIQRTEQGDSAMYLCASSPGSTDTQYFGPGTRLTVL.

This clone was counted only a few times. This rearrangement joins TRBV6-6 to TRBJ2-7, with 11 bases lining up with TRBD2. This CDR3 comprises 15 residues. J gave up 3 bases and V 2 bases, and 3 bases lay outside the gene matches. From germline, CDR1 is MNHNY and CDR2 SVGAGI (reference sequence). The CDR3 DNA reads TGTGCCAGCAGTTACGCCGGGACTAGCGGCTACGAGCAGTACTTC. Translated: CASSYAGTSGYEQYF.

The chain uses TRBV6-5 and TRBJ2-7; D not certain. V gave up 0 bases and J gave up 2 bases, with 14 bases separating them. The CDR3 is 16 amino acids. Germline V gene data show CDR1 as MNHEY and CDR2 as SVGAGI. This chain's CDR3 is CASSYSVSPLTYEQYF. The CDR3 bases are TGTGCCAGCAGTTACTCGGTCAGTCCTTTAACCTACGAGCAGTACTTC.

The chain uses TRBV16 and TRBJ2-1; perhaps TRBD2 as D (5 bases). The length of the CDR3 is 15 residues. CDR1 and CDR2 from the germline V gene are KGHSY and FQNENV. The V gene lost 3 bases and the J gene lost 2 bases, with 11 bases spanning the gap. In nucleotides, the CDR3 is TGTGCCAGCAGCCAGTCTTACGGGACCTACAATGAGCAGTTCTTC. Translating gives CASSQSYGTYNEQFF.

This chain joins TRBV7-9 and TRBJ1-6; the match to TRBD1 covers 7 bases. The V gene end was trimmed by 5 bases and the J gene end by 6 bases; junction bases not matched to a gene: 4. Looked up from germline, CDR1 is SEHNR and CDR2 is FQNEAQ (reference sequence). The CDR3 is 14 amino acids. The CDR3 coding sequence is TGTGCCAGCAGCCCGCGGGACAGTAATTCACCCCTCCACTTT. Protein sequence: CASSPRDSNSPLHF.

The chain is built from TRBV3-1 (or the pseudogene TRBV3-2) and TRBJ1-1; D not certain. In germline, CDR1 is LGHDT, CDR2 YNNKEL (reference sequence). CDR3 length: 10 residues. V was shortened by 1 base and J by 14 bases, with 8 bases between the two germline ends. The CDR3 sequence: CASSQAGFFF. CDR3 bases: TGTGCCAGCAGCCAAGCTGGCTTCTTCTTT.

The V and J genes are TRBV2 and TRBJ2-5, with D possibly matching TRBD2 (6 bases). The CDR3 covers 15 residues. Germline-derived CDR1 and CDR2 are SNHLY and FYNNEI. Between the trimmed V and J ends, which lost 6 bases and 5 bases, there was a span of 19 bases. CDR3 sequence (DNA): TGTGCCAGCAGCCCCCCGGGGGATGCGGAGGAGACCCAGTACTTC. Translating it yields CASSPPGDAEETQYF.

The rearrangement links TRBV18 to TRBJ2-3, with 8 bases matching TRBD1. The CDR3 runs to 15 residues. V lost 5 bases to trimming and J lost 4 bases; unmatched junction nucleotides: 8. Germline V gene data show CDR1 as KGHSH and CDR2 as LQKENI. The CDR3 nucleotides are TGTGCCAGCTCAAAGCAGGGGGCGATCGCAGATACGCAGTATTTT. Amino acid sequence: CASSKQGAIADTQYF.

The chain recombines TRBV4-2 with TRBJ1-1, with 7 nucleotides matching TRBD1. Per germline, CDR1 LGHNA and CDR2 YNFKEQ. The junction had 4 bases not matched to a gene; V was cut back by 2 bases and J by 1 base. The CDR3 contains 15 residues. The CDR3 region has the DNA TGTGCCAGCAGCCAATACAGGGGAAAGAACACTGAAGCTTTCTTT. Protein product: CASSQYRGKNTEAFF.

This chain connects TRBV2 to TRBJ2-7; D call uncertain. Trimming shortened V by 8 bases and J by 3 bases, and 8 bases separated the two germline ends. The germline V gene encodes CDR1 SNHLY and CDR2 FYNNEI. This CDR3 is built from 11 residues. This chain's CDR3 is CASCQDYEQYF. The CDR3 coding sequence is TGTGCCAGCTGTCAGGACTACGAGCAGTACTTC.

V usage is TRBV2 and J usage is TRBJ2-7; 9 bases agree with TRBD1. V trimming: 6 bases; J trimming: 5 bases; junction bases outside the gene matches: 5. The length of the CDR3 is 13 residues. Per the germline V gene, CDR1 is SNHLY and CDR2 is FYNNEI. The CDR3 nucleotides read TGTGCCAGCAGGAGGGACAGGGAGAACGAGCAGTACTTC. Translation gives CASRRDRENEQYF.

The chain uses TRBV6-6 and TRBJ1-5; D gene uncertain. The germline gives CDR1 MNHNY, CDR2 SVGAGI (reference sequence). The CDR3 is 13 amino acids. V lost 0 bases, J lost 5 bases, and 5 bases lay in between. In nucleotides, the CDR3 is TGTGCCAGCAGTTACTCGGCGGATCAGCCCCAGCATTTT. It translates to CASSYSADQPQHF.

This clone has only one observation. The CDR3 loop reads CASSGPNQPQHF. CDR3 sequence (DNA): TGTGCCAGCTCAGGGCCGAATCAGCCCCAGCATTTT. The V and J genes are TRBV18 and TRBJ1-5; the D is unclear. Germline CDR1 reads KGHSH; CDR2 reads LQKENI. This CDR3 contains 12 residues. Trimming took 5 bases from V and 4 from J, leaving 6 bases between them.

This clone was found a few times. This chain links TRBV6-5 with TRBJ1-1; no definite D call. The V end lost 2 bases, the J end lost 7 bases, and 5 bases lay between the germline ends. Germline values: CDR1 MNHEY, CDR2 SVGAGI. The CDR3 totals 11 residues. CDR3 sequence (DNA): TGTGCCAGCAGTTACGGAGTTGAAGCTTTCTTT. It yields the protein CASSYGVEAFF.

This chain uses TRBV6-5 with TRBJ1-5; no firm D call. Trimming pared 6 bases from V and 0 bases from J, leaving 6 bases between. This CDR3 has 13 residues. Germline V CDR1 and CDR2: MNHEY, SVGAGI. CDR3 region: CASRKYSNQPQHF. CDR3 in DNA: TGTGCCAGCAGAAAATATAGCAATCAGCCCCAGCATTTT.

The rearrangement joins TRBV6-4 to TRBJ2-2, with D tentatively TRBD1 (6 bases). CDR1 MRHNA and CDR2 SNTAGT come from the germline V gene. Deletions cut 4 bases from V and 4 bases from J, with 13 bases between. This CDR3 has 15 residues. This CDR3 reads CASSVEGGSTGELFF. The CDR3 DNA reads TGTGCCAGCAGTGTAGAAGGGGGAAGCACCGGGGAGCTGTTTTTT.

The chain combines TRBV5-8 with TRBJ2-2; D is unresolved. Germline lookup yields CDR1 SGHTS and CDR2 YDEGEE. The CDR3 loop spans 13 amino acids. Trimming shortened V by 0 bases and J by 4 bases, and 4 bases separated the two germline ends. The CDR3 region is CASSLGPTGELFF. CDR3 coding DNA: TGTGCCAGCAGCTTGGGGCCCACCGGGGAGCTGTTTTTT.

This chain links TRBV25-1 with TRBJ2-5; TRBD2 might be the D (6 bases). Germline V gives CDR1 MGHDK, CDR2 SYGVNS. The CDR3 totals 13 residues. Trimming took 6 bases from V and 5 from J, leaving 13 bases between them. The CDR3 region has the DNA TGTGCCAGCAGGGGCGGGGAATGGGAGACCCAGTACTTC. Translating it yields CASRGGEWETQYF. Full variable domain (missing parts from reference TRBV25-1 and TRBJ2-5): EADIYQTPRYLVIGTGKKITLECSQTMGHDKMYWYQQDPGMELHLIHYSYGVNSTEKGDLSSESTVSRIRTEHFPLTLESARPSHTSQYLCASRGGEWETQYFGPGTRLLVL.

This sequence joins TRBV28 and TRBJ2-7; D remains unclear. Trimming pared 3 bases from V and 2 bases from J, leaving 17 bases between. The CDR3 is 16 residues long. Germline CDR1 and CDR2: MDHEN and SYDVKM. In DNA form, the CDR3 reads TGTGCCAGCAGTTTCTCAAACGGGTTACTCACCTACGAGCAGTACTTC. It codes for CASSFSNGLLTYEQYF.

The chain recombines TRBV25-1 with TRBJ2-2; 12 bases line up with TRBD2. This CDR3 spans 15 amino acids. With V trimmed by 5 bases and J by 6 bases, 4 bases remained unmatched. Germline V CDR1 and CDR2: MGHDK, SYGVNS. In nucleotides, the CDR3 is TGTGCCAGCAGTAAATCTAGCGGGAGGGCCGGGGAGCTGTTTTTT. Amino acid sequence: CASSKSSGRAGELFF. Looking up the rest from reference TRBV25-1 and TRBJ2-2 gives the full variable domain: EADIYQTPRYLVIGTGKKITLECSQTMGHDKMYWYQQDPGMELHLIHYSYGVNSTEKGDLSSESTVSRIRTEHFPLTLESARPSHTSQYLCASSKSSGRAGELFFGEGSRLTVL.

The V gene is TRBV6-6, the J gene TRBJ2-6, with 9 bases lining up with TRBD1. The germline gives CDR1 MNHNY, CDR2 SVGAGI (reference sequence). The length of the CDR3 is 17 residues. Germline trimming cut 5 bases from V and 4 bases from J; bases unmatched to any gene: 9. The CDR3 reads CASSPRGQGSGANVLTF. In DNA, the CDR3 is TGTGCCAGCAGTCCCCGGGGACAGGGTTCGGGGGCCAACGTCCTGACTTTC.